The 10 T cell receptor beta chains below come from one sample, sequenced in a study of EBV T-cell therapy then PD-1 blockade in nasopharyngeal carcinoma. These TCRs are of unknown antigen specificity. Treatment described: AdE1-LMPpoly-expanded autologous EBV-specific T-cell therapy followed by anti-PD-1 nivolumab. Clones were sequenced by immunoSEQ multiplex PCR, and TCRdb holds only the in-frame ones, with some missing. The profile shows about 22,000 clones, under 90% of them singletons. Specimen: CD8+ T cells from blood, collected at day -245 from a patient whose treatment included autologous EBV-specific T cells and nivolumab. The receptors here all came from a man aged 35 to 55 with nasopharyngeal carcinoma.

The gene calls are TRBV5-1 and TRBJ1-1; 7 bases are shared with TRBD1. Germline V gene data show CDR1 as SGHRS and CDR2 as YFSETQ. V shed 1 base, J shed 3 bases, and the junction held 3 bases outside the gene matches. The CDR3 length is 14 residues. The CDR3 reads CASSLKGAYTEAFF. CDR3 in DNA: TGCGCCAGCAGCTTGAAGGGGGCTTACACTGAAGCTTTCTTT.

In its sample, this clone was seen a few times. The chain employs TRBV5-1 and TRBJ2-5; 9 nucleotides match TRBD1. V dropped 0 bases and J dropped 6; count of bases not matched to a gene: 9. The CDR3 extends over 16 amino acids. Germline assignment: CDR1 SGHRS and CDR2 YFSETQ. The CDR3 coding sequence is TGCGCCAGCAGCTTGGCCATGGGGACAGGGCATAAGACCCAGTACTTC. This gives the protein CASSLAMGTGHKTQYF.

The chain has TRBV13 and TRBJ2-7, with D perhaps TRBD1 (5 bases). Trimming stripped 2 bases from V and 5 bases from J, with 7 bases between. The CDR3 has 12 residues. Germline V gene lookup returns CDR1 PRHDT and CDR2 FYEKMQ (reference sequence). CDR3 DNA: TGTGCCAGCAGCTTAAGGGGTAACGAGCAGTACTTC. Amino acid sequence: CASSLRGNEQYF. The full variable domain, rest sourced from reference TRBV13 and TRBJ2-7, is AAGVIQSPRHLIKEKRETATLKCYPIPRHDTVYWYQQGPGQDPQFLISFYEKMQSDKGSIPDRFSAQQFSDYHSELNMSSLELGDSALYFCASSLRGNEQYFGPGTRLTVT.

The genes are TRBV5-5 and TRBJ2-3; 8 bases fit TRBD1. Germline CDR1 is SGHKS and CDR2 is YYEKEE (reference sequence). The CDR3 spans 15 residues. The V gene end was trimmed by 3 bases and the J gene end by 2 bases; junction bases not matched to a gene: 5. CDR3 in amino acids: CASSWRQGLTDTQYF. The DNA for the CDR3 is TGTGCCAGCAGCTGGCGACAGGGGCTCACAGATACGCAGTATTTT. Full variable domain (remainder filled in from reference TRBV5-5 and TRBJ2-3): DAGVTQSPTHLIKTRGQQVTLRCSPISGHKSVSWYQQVLGQGPQFIFQYYEKEERGRGNFPDRFSARQFPNYSSELNVNALLLGDSALYLCASSWRQGLTDTQYFGPGTRLTVL.

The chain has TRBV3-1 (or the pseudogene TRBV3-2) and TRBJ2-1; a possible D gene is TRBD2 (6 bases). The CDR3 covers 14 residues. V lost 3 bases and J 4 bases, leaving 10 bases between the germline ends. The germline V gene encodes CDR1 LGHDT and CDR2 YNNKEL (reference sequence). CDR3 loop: CASSHPGTYNEQFF. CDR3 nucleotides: TGTGCCAGCAGCCATCCAGGGACTTACAATGAGCAGTTCTTC.

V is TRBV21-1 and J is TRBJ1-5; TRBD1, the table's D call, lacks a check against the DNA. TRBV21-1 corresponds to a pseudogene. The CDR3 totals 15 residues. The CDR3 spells CASSKSPQGNQPQHF. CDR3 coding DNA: TGTGCCAGCAGCAAATCCCCACAGGGCAATCAGCCCCAGCATTTT.

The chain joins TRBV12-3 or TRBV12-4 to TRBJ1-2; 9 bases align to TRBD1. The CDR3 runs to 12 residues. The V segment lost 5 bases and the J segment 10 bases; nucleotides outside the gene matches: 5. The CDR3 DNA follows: TGTGCCAGCAGTAGGACAGGGGTAGACTACACCTTC. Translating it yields CASSRTGVDYTF.

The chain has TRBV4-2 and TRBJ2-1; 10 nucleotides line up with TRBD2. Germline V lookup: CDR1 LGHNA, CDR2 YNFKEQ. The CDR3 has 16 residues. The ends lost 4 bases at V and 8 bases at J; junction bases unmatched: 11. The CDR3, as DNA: TGTGCCAGCAGCCCTGCTATCGGGACTAGCGCCCATGAGCAGTTCTTC. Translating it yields CASSPAIGTSAHEQFF.

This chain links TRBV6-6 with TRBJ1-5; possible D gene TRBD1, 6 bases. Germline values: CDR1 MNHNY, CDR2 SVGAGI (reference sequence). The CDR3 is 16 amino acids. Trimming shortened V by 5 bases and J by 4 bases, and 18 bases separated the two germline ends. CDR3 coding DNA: TGTGCCAGCAGTCACAGGGACTCCCAGCGAAATCAGCCCCAGCATTTT. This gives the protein CASSHRDSQRNQPQHF.

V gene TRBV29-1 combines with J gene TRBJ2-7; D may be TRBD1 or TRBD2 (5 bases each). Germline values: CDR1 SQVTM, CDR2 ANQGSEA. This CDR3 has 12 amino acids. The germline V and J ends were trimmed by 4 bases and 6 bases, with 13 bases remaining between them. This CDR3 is CSVVGDPFEQYF. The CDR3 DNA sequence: TGCAGCGTTGTCGGGGACCCGTTCGAGCAGTACTTC.